Listed below are T cell receptor beta chains from one sample, sequenced in a study of blood T cell repertoires in COVID-19. Measured with immunoSEQ multiplex PCR; TCRdb has only the in-frame clones, and not every one. The table shows 60,000 to 65,000 clones, with around 80% occurring only once. Sequencing used peripheral blood. The receptors come from a man aged 60 to 69 with acute or convalescent COVID-19. Each CDR3 is given with its conserved first and last residue. The D gene is left open where the match is weak. Clone size is shown for a subset of rows, as once, few, many or a class of expanded clone.

v_call	d_call	clone_size	j_call	cdr3_length	cdr3_nt	cdr3_aa
TRBV28	.	.	TRBJ2-2	17	TGTGCCAGCAGCCCCTGGGGGGGGCGGTTGGACACCGGGGAGCTGTTTTTT	CASSPWGGRLDTGELFF
TRBV10-3	.	.	TRBJ1-1	12	TGTGCCATCAGTGAGGCCGACCGGGGAGCTTTCTTT	CAISEADRGAFF
TRBV15	TRBD1	.	TRBJ1-6	15	TGTGCCACCAGGGGGTGGGACAGGGATTATTCACCCCTCCACTTT	CATRGWDRDYSPLHF
TRBV7-2	.	.	TRBJ2-6	14	TGTGCCAGCAGCTTTCTCTCTGGGGCCAACGTCCTGACTTTC	CASSFLSGANVLTF
TRBV5-4	TRBD1	.	TRBJ2-7	12	TGTGCCAGCAGCTCCCGGACAGGGATACCGTACTTC	CASSSRTGIPYF
TRBV29-1	TRBD2	.	TRBJ2-7	13	TGCAGCGTTAGGACGGGGGGGGCCTACGAGCAGTACTTC	CSVRTGGAYEQYF
TRBV11-2	TRBD1	.	TRBJ2-5	15	TGTGCCAGCAATCTAGGGACAGGGTGGGGAGAGACCCAGTACTTC	CASNLGTGWGETQYF
TRBV14	TRBD2	.	TRBJ2-7	17	TGTGCCAGCAGCCAAGTTAAACCGGGACTAGCGGGAAGAGAGCAGTACTTC	CASSQVKPGLAGREQYF
TRBV2	.	.	TRBJ2-7	11	TGTGCCAGCAGTGACAGGGGCGAGCAGTACTTC	CASSDRGEQYF
TRBV21-1	.	.	TRBJ2-7	22	TGTGCCAGCAGCAAAAGCCTTTCTGGACTAGCGGATCATTACCTCTTCTCCTACGAGCAGTACTTC	CASSKSLSGLADHYLFSYEQYF
TRBV19	.	.	TRBJ1-1	14	TGTGCCAGTAGTATAGTTTTCCCAAACACTGAAGCTTTCTTT	CASSIVFPNTEAFF
TRBV11-2	.	many	TRBJ2-2	15	TGTGCCAGCAGCTTAACCCAGGGGATGGCCGGGGAGCTGTTTTTT	CASSLTQGMAGELFF